The sequence of this TCR beta chain was determined in a study of cytomegalovirus exposure and HLA in healthy donors. Across the whole study: It was reported in a later analysis that the roughly 120 validation repertoires used the same platform as the 666 first-cohort repertoires. Overall study findings and caveats: Rarity held for most TCR sequences, but there were some public TCRs that occurred in many donors.

The CDR3 spans 15 residues. Germline trimming cut 0 bases from V and 1 base from J; bases unmatched to any gene: 5. Germline V gene sequence: CDR1 GTSNPN, CDR2 SVGIG (reference sequence). Method: immunoSEQ multiplex PCR; TCRdb's copy keeps in-frame clones and lacks some. Altogether roughly 60,000 clones are present, more than 85% being singletons, with the ten largest covering roughly 2.3%. With regard to this clone: No antigen is known for it.

The clonotype originates from a woman between 25 and 40 years old in good health and CMV-seronegative. The sequenced sample consisted of PBMCs. The gene calls are TRBV30 and TRBJ1-2, with TRBD1 matching 7 bases. The CDR3 DNA is TGTGCCTGGAGTGTCAAACAGGGGAATAACTATGGCTACACCTTC. It encodes CAWSVKQGNNYGYTF.